This T cell receptor (beta chain) was captured in a study of T cells in Graves' hyperthyroidism and ophthalmopathy. Worth noting for this clonotype: Its antigen is currently unknown.

Study findings and constraints: Before onset, ophthalmopathy was predicted by the model a median about 6.2 months earlier.

The CDR3 sequence is 14 residues long. Trimming at V came to 2 bases and at J to 5 bases, leaving 3 bases not matched to a gene. Germline CDR1 MGHDK, CDR2 SYGVNS. TCR beta CDR3 regions were amplified from RNA. The HTBI primer set served for first-round RT-PCR of the TCR CDR3. MiXCR, run by TCRdb on the multiplex PCR reads, gives a single entry per CDR3 protein. The sample consists of 95,000 to 110,000 distinct CDR3 sequences, 47% of them appearing once. Sequencing was performed on blood. V and J are TRBV25-1 and TRBJ1-2; TRBD1 matches at 9 bases. The clonotype was recovered from a man between 35 and 55 years old with Graves' hyperthyroidism. The CDR3 nucleotides read TGTGCCAGCAGTGAAACCGGGACAGGGTATGGCTACACCTTC. Translating gives CASSETGTGYGYTF.